The rows below give T cell receptor beta chains drawn from one sample of a study of blood T cell repertoires in COVID-19. TCRdb keeps only in-frame clones here, not all; method: immunoSEQ multiplex PCR. This table has a few hundred thousand clones, around four fifths appearing once. The specimen was PBMCs or T cells enriched from blood (not recorded which). The receptors derive from a man aged 40-55 years who had recovered from COVID-19. Both conserved end residues are part of each CDR3. A D gene is named only where the DNA matches it firmly. Size is omitted from some rows. Given values are once, few, many or a class for expanded clones.

abundance	v_gene	len	j_gene	d_gene	CDR3nt	CDR3aa
NA	TRBV11-2	15	TRBJ1-1	NA	TGTGCCAGCAGCCCAGTCAGGGGTTGGAACACTGAAGCTTTCTTT	CASSPVRGWNTEAFF
NA	TRBV20-1	14	TRBJ2-2	TRBD2	TGCAGTGCTAGTGCGGGAGGTTTGACCGGGGAGCTGTTTTTT	CSASAGGLTGELFF
NA	TRBV2	13	TRBJ1-2	NA	TGTGCCGGTAAACAGGGAGAAGGCTATGGCTACACCTTC	CAGKQGEGYGYTF
NA	TRBV5-1	15	TRBJ1-6	NA	TGCGCCAGCAGCTTTACTGACGGGTTAGATTCACCCCTCCACTTT	CASSFTDGLDSPLHF
NA	TRBV6-5	13	TRBJ1-2	NA	TGTGCCAGCAGTCGTACACTACACTATGGCTACACCTTC	CASSRTLHYGYTF
once	TRBV2	14	TRBJ1-1	TRBD1	TGTGCCAGCAGTGCACAGGGGAGGAACACTGAAGCTTTCTTT	CASSAQGRNTEAFF
NA	TRBV2	14	TRBJ2-1	NA	TGTGCCAGCAGGCGCGGCGTAGGCTACAATGAGCAGTTCTTC	CASRRGVGYNEQFF
NA	TRBV25-1	16	TRBJ2-3	TRBD2	TGTGCCAGCAGTGAATTTGGCGGGGGGGCCCGAGATACGCAGTATTTT	CASSEFGGGARDTQYF
NA	TRBV5-1	14	TRBJ2-3	NA	TGCGCCAGCAGTGTGGGGGACTGGGCAGATACGCAGTATTTT	CASSVGDWADTQYF
NA	TRBV5-1	15	TRBJ2-7	TRBD2	TGCGCCAGCAGCTTGGCGGGGGGTGGTGCCTACGAGCAGTACTTC	CASSLAGGGAYEQYF
NA	TRBV25-1	13	TRBJ1-2	NA	TGTGCCAGCAGTGCGGACAGTTACTATGGCTACACCTTC	CASSADSYYGYTF
NA	TRBV6-1	15	TRBJ2-1	NA	TGTGCCAGCAGTGATCGGCTAGAGCCCCACAATGAGCAGTTCTTC	CASSDRLEPHNEQFF
NA	TRBV5-1	17	TRBJ1-6	TRBD1	TGCGCCAGCAGCTGGGGGACAGTAGGCTCCTATAATTCACCCCTCCACTTT	CASSWGTVGSYNSPLHF
NA	TRBV5-1	15	TRBJ1-2	NA	TGCGCCAGCAGCCCAAAACCCGGGCCGGGGGGTGGCTACACCTTC	CASSPKPGPGGGYTF
NA	TRBV12-5	17	TRBJ2-5	TRBD2	TGTGCTAGTGGCCCTCTTAGCGGGGGGGCTTTCTCGAAGACCCAGTACTTC	CASGPLSGGAFSKTQYF
NA	TRBV5-8	16	TRBJ1-2	NA	TGTGCCAGCAGCTTGGATAGGACACGACTTAACTATGGCTACACCTTC	CASSLDRTRLNYGYTF
NA	TRBV7-9	16	TRBJ1-3	NA	TGTGCCAGCAGCCCACCTGGAACGGGCTCTGGAAACACCATATATTTT	CASSPPGTGSGNTIYF
NA	TRBV4-2	15	TRBJ2-3	NA	TGTGCCAGCAGCTCACAGGTCACTGGCACAGATACGCAGTATTTT	CASSSQVTGTDTQYF
few	TRBV5-1	14	TRBJ1-3	NA	TGCGCCAGCAGCTGGTCTACGGAGGGAAACACCATATATTTT	CASSWSTEGNTIYF
NA	TRBV2	11	TRBJ2-7	NA	TGTGCCAGCCTTGGAGGGGACGAGCAGTACTTC	CASLGGDEQYF
NA	TRBV18	16	TRBJ1-5	NA	TGTGCCAGCTCGAGGGCAGGGGCCACTCTCAATCAGCCCCAGCATTTT	CASSRAGATLNQPQHF
NA	TRBV14	20	TRBJ2-1	TRBD2	TGTGCCAGCACCCCCCCGTGGACTAGCGGGAGAGGGATCGCCTACAATGAGCAGTTCTTC	CASTPPWTSGRGIAYNEQFF
NA	TRBV27	15	TRBJ2-7	NA	TGTGCCAGCAGTTTAGTGGGGGAGGAGCCCTACGAGCAGTACTTC	CASSLVGEEPYEQYF
NA	TRBV7-6	16	TRBJ2-3	TRBD2	TGTGCCAGCAGCTTCGGACTAGCGGAAAGCACAGATACGCAGTATTTT	CASSFGLAESTDTQYF
few	TRBV6-6	12	TRBJ2-4	NA	TGTGCCAGCAGTTACCTCGACAGCCTGAAGTACTTC	CASSYLDSLKYF
NA	TRBV6-5	16	TRBJ1-1	NA	TGTGCCAGCAGTTACATCGGGGCAGGGAGGACCACTGAAGCTTTCTTT	CASSYIGAGRTTEAFF
NA	TRBV4-2	16	TRBJ1-6	TRBD1	TGTGCCAGCAGCCAAGAGTCGGGACAGCCCAATTCACCCCTCCACTTT	CASSQESGQPNSPLHF
NA	TRBV7-3	14	TRBJ2-1	TRBD2	TGTGCCAGCAGTGTAGCGGGAGCCCCCAATGAGCAGTTCTTC	CASSVAGAPNEQFF
NA	TRBV14	17	TRBJ2-4	NA	TGTGCCAGCAGCCAAGATTTGGGCAGGGGATTGGGAAACATTCAGTACTTC	CASSQDLGRGLGNIQYF
NA	TRBV10-3	15	TRBJ2-1	NA	TGTGCCATCAGTGATGCCCGGGGGGCTGCCCGTGAGCAGTTCTTC	CAISDARGAAREQFF
NA	TRBV20-1	10	TRBJ2-1	NA	TGCTCCCTGGGGAGCAGTGAGCAGTTCTTC	CSLGSSEQFF
NA	TRBV2	14	TRBJ1-6	NA	TGTGCCAGCGGGAAGGGGAAGTATAATTCACCCCTCCACTTT	CASGKGKYNSPLHF
NA	TRBV7-7	17	TRBJ2-6	TRBD2	TGTGCCAGCAGCTTATTAGCGGGTAGCTCTGGGGCCAACGTCCTGACTTTC	CASSLLAGSSGANVLTF
NA	TRBV5-1	13	TRBJ1-2	TRBD1	TGCGCCAGCAGCCCCCGGGACAGAGATGGCTACACCTTC	CASSPRDRDGYTF
NA	TRBV10-2	13	TRBJ2-7	NA	TGCGCCAGCCGGAGGGACGGAGCCTACGAGCAGTACTTC	CASRRDGAYEQYF
NA	TRBV11-2	16	TRBJ2-1	TRBD2	TGTGCCAGCAGCGGACTAGCGGGAGGGCCCTACAATGAGCAGTTCTTC	CASSGLAGGPYNEQFF
many	TRBV19	13	TRBJ1-5	NA	TGTGCCAGCCAGGGTCTGAGCAATCAGCCCCAGCATTTT	CASQGLSNQPQHF
few	TRBV15	13	TRBJ1-6	TRBD1	TGTGCCACGGGGACAGCCTATAATTCACCCCTCCACTTT	CATGTAYNSPLHF
once	TRBV24-1	15	TRBJ2-7	NA	TGTGCCACCAGTGACCCTAGACGAACGTCCTACGAGCAGTACTTC	CATSDPRRTSYEQYF
NA	TRBV11-2	15	TRBJ1-4	NA	TGTGCCAGCAGCCCTGGCCCCTTAAATAATGAAAAACTGTTTTTT	CASSPGPLNNEKLFF
NA	TRBV27	15	TRBJ2-2	TRBD1	TGTGCCAGCAGTTTATCAGGGACAGCCACCGGGGAGCTGTTTTTT	CASSLSGTATGELFF
NA	TRBV6-5	16	TRBJ2-7	NA	TGTGCCAGCAGTTACTCTGGGGCTAGAGGATCCTACGAGCAGTACTTC	CASSYSGARGSYEQYF
NA	TRBV2	15	TRBJ1-2	NA	TGTGCCAGCATCGAATCGGGTCATAGCGACTATGGCTACACCTTC	CASIESGHSDYGYTF
NA	TRBV2	13	TRBJ2-2	NA	TGTGCCAGCATGCCGGGGGGCGCCGGGGAGCTGTTTTTT	CASMPGGAGELFF
NA	TRBV2	15	TRBJ2-1	NA	TGTGCCAGCAGGCCGACACGTTTATCCTACAATGAGCAGTTCTTC	CASRPTRLSYNEQFF
NA	TRBV18	15	TRBJ2-7	NA	TGTGCCAGCTCACCTATCCTCACTTCGGGCTACGAGCAGTACTTC	CASSPILTSGYEQYF
once	TRBV7-2	15	TRBJ1-4	NA	TGTGCCAGCAGCTCCCAGGGGTTCCCGAATGAAAAACTGTTTTTT	CASSSQGFPNEKLFF
NA	TRBV19	15	TRBJ2-4	TRBD2	TGTGCCAGTAGTATAGAAAGCGGGGGGCGAAACATTCAGTACTTC	CASSIESGGRNIQYF
NA	TRBV19	15	TRBJ1-1	TRBD1	TGTGCCAGTAGTTCTCCGGGACAGGGCGGATTTGAAGCTTTCTTT	CASSSPGQGGFEAFF
few	TRBV7-2	16	TRBJ2-5	TRBD1	TGTGCCAGCAGCTTAGTCGCGGGACAGGGAAAGCAGACCCAGTACTTC	CASSLVAGQGKQTQYF
few	TRBV6-5	14	TRBJ2-2	NA	TGTGCCAGCAGGCGGACTCCGAGCACCGGGGAGCTGTTTTTT	CASRRTPSTGELFF